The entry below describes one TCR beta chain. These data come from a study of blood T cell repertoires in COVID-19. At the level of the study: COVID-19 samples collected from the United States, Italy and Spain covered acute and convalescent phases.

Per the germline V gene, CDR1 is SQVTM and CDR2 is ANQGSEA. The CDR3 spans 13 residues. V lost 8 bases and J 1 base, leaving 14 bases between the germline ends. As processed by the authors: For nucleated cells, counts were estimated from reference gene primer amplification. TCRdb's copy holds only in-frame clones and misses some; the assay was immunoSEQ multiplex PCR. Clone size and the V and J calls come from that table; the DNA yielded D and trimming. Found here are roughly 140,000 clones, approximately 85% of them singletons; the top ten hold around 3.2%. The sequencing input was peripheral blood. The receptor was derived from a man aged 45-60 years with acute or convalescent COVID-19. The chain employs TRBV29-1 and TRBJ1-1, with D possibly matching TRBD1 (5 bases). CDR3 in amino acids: CSSTGVGNTEAFF. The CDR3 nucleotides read TGCAGCTCAACGGGGGTGGGGAACACTGAAGCTTTCTTT.